This paragraph covers one TCR beta chain sequence. These data are taken from a study of T cells after posttransplantation cyclophosphamide. Germline loops: CDR1 MNHNY, CDR2 SVGAGI (reference sequence). There are 13 residues in the CDR3. V lost 0 bases and J 6 bases, leaving 8 bases between the germline ends. Generated by immunoSEQ multiplex PCR, the TCRdb table keeps only in-frame clones and is missing some. The sample yields roughly 6,800 clones, more than 90% seen once. Material: CD4+ T cells sorted from blood. The clonotype comes from a woman aged 50 to 60 in good health and a related stem cell transplant donor. V and J are TRBV6-6 and TRBJ1-2; the D is unclear. The CDR3 is CASSYSMQDGYTF. CDR3 nucleotide sequence: TGTGCCAGCAGTTACTCGATGCAGGATGGCTACACCTTC.